This T cell receptor (beta chain) stems from a study of neoadjuvant anti-PD-1 for oral cavity cancer. The V and J ends lost 3 bases and 5 bases respectively, with 2 bases between them. The V gene's germline CDR1 is SGHVS and CDR2 FNYEAQ. The CDR3 length is 12 residues. Repertoires were generated with immunoSEQ multiplex PCR, while TCRdb's copy carries only in-frame clones and drops some. The repertoire includes about 7,000 clones, roughly 70% of them detected once, and 2.5% to 3.5% sits in the top ten. The chain links TRBV7-6 to TRBJ1-6; no clear D gene. The clonotype was recovered from a person between 40 and 80 years old with oral cavity squamous cell carcinoma. The sequenced sample was PBMCs, obtained before nivolumab (anti-PD-1) treatment. CDR3 nucleotides: TGTGCCAGCAGCTTGAATAATTCACCCCTCCACTTT. Protein product: CASSLNNSPLHF.